One sample yielded the 25 T cell receptor beta chains listed below, sequenced in a study of blood T cell repertoires in COVID-19. Generated by immunoSEQ multiplex PCR, the TCRdb table keeps only in-frame clones and is missing some. The table includes about 120,000 clones, around four fifths detected once. The material sequenced was peripheral blood. The receptor set was obtained from a man in his thirties or forties with acute or convalescent COVID-19.

The rearrangement joins TRBV6-5 to TRBJ2-1; 12 bases are a match to TRBD2. The CDR3 consists of 15 residues. V lost 7 bases, J lost 9 bases, and 10 bases stayed unmatched. The germline gives CDR1 MNHEY, CDR2 SVGAGI. The CDR3 loop reads CASKEASGGAGEQFF. The CDR3 DNA sequence: TGTGCCAGCAAGGAGGCTAGCGGGGGGGCCGGTGAGCAGTTCTTC.

The chain combines TRBV11-2 with TRBJ1-1; 7 bases align to TRBD1. The CDR3 spans 15 residues. V shed 4 bases and J 7 bases; nucleotides not matched to a gene: 12. Germline values: CDR1 SGHAT, CDR2 FQNNGV. CDR3 bases: TGTGCCAGCAGCTCCCCTCCCAGGGGGATCAGTGAAGCTTTCTTT. The encoded protein is CASSSPPRGISEAFF.

This sequence joins TRBV19 and TRBJ2-3; no clear D gene. This CDR3 has 16 residues. Germline V CDR1 and CDR2: LNHDA, SQIVND (reference sequence). The V end lost 1 base, the J end lost 0 bases, and 11 bases lay between the germline ends. Here the CDR3 DNA reads TGTGCCAGTAGTATAGGATCGGTGCCTAGCACAGATACGCAGTATTTT. Its translation: CASSIGSVPSTDTQYF.

V gene TRBV9 combines with J gene TRBJ1-1; D is possibly TRBD1 (6 bases). This CDR3 spans 14 amino acids. The germline V and J ends were trimmed by 3 bases and 0 bases, with 9 bases remaining between them. Germline V gives CDR1 SGDLS, CDR2 YYNGEE. Here the CDR3 DNA reads TGTGCCAGCAGCGGGGACATCATGAACACTGAAGCTTTCTTT. Protein product: CASSGDIMNTEAFF.

The chain is built from TRBV9 and TRBJ1-6; the D gene is possibly TRBD1 (5 bases). The V gene lost 4 bases and the J gene lost 5 bases, with 7 bases spanning the gap. The CDR3 spans 13 residues. CDR1 is SGDLS and CDR2 is YYNGEE in the germline V gene. The CDR3 DNA follows: TGTGCCAGCAGCCCGACAGATAATTCACCCCTCCACTTT. This sequence encodes CASSPTDNSPLHF.

Only one count was recorded for this clone. Germline is not matched at one junction end, which may reflect a read error. The chain links TRBV7-8 to TRBJ1-2; D not certain. The germline gives CDR1 SGHVS, CDR2 FQNEAQ. The CDR3 loop spans 11 amino acids. The CDR3 region has the DNA TGTGCCAGCAGCTTAGGCATCTATCTCTCCTTC. This sequence encodes CASSLGIYLSF.

The genes are TRBV4-2 and TRBJ2-5, with TRBD2 matching over 9 bases. J lost 2 bases, V lost 7 bases, and 5 bases had no gene match. CDR1 and CDR2 from the germline V gene are LGHNA and YNFKEQ. There are 14 residues in the CDR3. The CDR3 DNA sequence: TGTGCCAGCACCCAGACTAGCGGACAAGAGACCCAGTACTTC. This codes for CASTQTSGQETQYF.

The rearrangement joins TRBV12-3 or TRBV12-4 to TRBJ1-2, with 7 bases fitting TRBD1. The V segment lost 3 bases and the J segment 6 bases; nucleotides outside the gene matches: 4. CDR3 length: 13 amino acids. The CDR3 nucleotides read TGTGCCAGCAGTTTCGACAGGGTCAATGGCTACACCTTC. This codes for CASSFDRVNGYTF.

The chain is built from TRBV9 and TRBJ2-5, with a weak D call TRBD1 (6 bases). Germline V gives CDR1 SGDLS, CDR2 YYNGEE. The CDR3 has 15 residues. V lost 0 bases to trimming and J lost 5 bases, with 14 bases between them. The CDR3 DNA follows: TGTGCCAGCAGCGTAGGGGGGCCACCATGGGAGACCCAGTACTTC. Translating gives CASSVGGPPWETQYF.

J is TRBJ1-4 and V is TRBV7-2; 7 bases are shared with TRBD1. V was pared by 8 bases and J by 6 bases, with 6 bases of the junction left unmatched. This CDR3 region has 13 residues. Germline CDR1 SGHTA, CDR2 FQGNSA. The CDR3 DNA reads as TGTGCCAGCTCTGGGGACAGAGATGAAAAACTGTTTTTT. Translated: CASSGDRDEKLFF.

In nucleotides, the CDR3 is TGCGCCGTCAAAGCGGGAGCGGCCGGGGAGCTGTTTTTT. Amino acids: CAVKAGAAGELFF. The chain is built from TRBV10-1 and TRBJ2-2; TRBD2 agrees at 8 bases. After removal of 11 bases from V and 6 bases from J, the junction contained 8 bases not matched to a gene. Germline CDR1 reads WNHNN; CDR2 reads SYGVQD (reference sequence). This CDR3 is 13 amino acids long.

The J gene is TRBJ2-7, the V gene TRBV9; tentative D call: TRBD2 (6 bases). Between the trimmed V and J ends, which lost 0 bases and 0 bases, there was a span of 7 bases. Germline CDR1 and CDR2: SGDLS and YYNGEE. The CDR3 has 14 amino acids. The CDR3 spells CASSVGGVSYEQYF. The CDR3 nucleotides are TGTGCCAGCAGCGTAGGGGGGGTCTCCTACGAGCAGTACTTC.

This chain links TRBV5-1 with TRBJ1-1; D not certain. CDR1 is SGHRS and CDR2 is YFSETQ in the germline V gene. Deletions cut 0 bases from V and 0 bases from J, with 3 bases between. The CDR3 loop spans 13 amino acids. This chain's CDR3 is CASSLAVNTEAFF. DNA of the CDR3: TGCGCCAGCAGCTTGGCAGTGAACACTGAAGCTTTCTTT.

The rearrangement uses TRBV10-3 and TRBJ2-3; TRBD2 matches at 15 bases. The CDR3 is 15 residues long. Germline V gene data show CDR1 as ENHRY and CDR2 as SYGVKD. The V segment lost 10 bases and the J segment 4 bases; nucleotides outside the gene matches: 6. CDR3 sequence: CASRTSGGASDTQYF. The CDR3 nucleotides read TGTGCCAGCAGGACTAGCGGGGGGGCCTCAGATACGCAGTATTTT.

This clone was found a few times. This sequence joins TRBV29-1 and TRBJ2-5; 8 positions agree with TRBD2. The length of the CDR3 is 14 residues. The V gene's germline CDR1 is SQVTM and CDR2 ANQGSEA. J lost 4 bases, V lost 7 bases, and 11 bases had no gene match. CDR3 protein: CSALALAEPETQYF. The CDR3 DNA reads as TGCAGCGCCCTGGCACTAGCGGAACCAGAGACCCAGTACTTC.

V gene TRBV5-1 combines with J gene TRBJ2-1; the D gene is possibly TRBD2 (5 bases). The CDR3 extends over 12 amino acids. Trimming cost V 4 bases and J 4 bases, with 6 bases left between them. CDR1 SGHRS and CDR2 YFSETQ come from the germline V gene. CDR3 sequence (DNA): TGCGCCAGCAGCGAGGGATACAATGAGCAGTTCTTC. This gives the protein CASSEGYNEQFF.

This rearrangement joins TRBV19 to TRBJ1-1; D ambiguous. Trimming pared 3 bases from V and 11 bases from J, leaving 19 bases between. Germline-derived CDR1 and CDR2 are LNHDA and SQIVND (reference sequence). The CDR3 has 14 amino acids. The CDR3 protein is CASSIPSDWAGAFF. Here the CDR3 DNA reads TGTGCCAGTAGTATCCCCTCGGACTGGGCAGGTGCTTTCTTT.

This clone was detected only a few times. This specimen includes other DNA sequences encoding the same CDR3. V and J are TRBV4-1 and TRBJ1-2; D not certain. CDR1 is MGHRA and CDR2 is YSYEKL in the germline V gene. Trimming took off 0 bases at V and 2 bases at J, with 13 bases between the two ends. The CDR3 runs to 16 residues. CDR3 protein: CASSQDLAAANYGYTF. In nucleotides, the CDR3 is TGCGCCAGCAGCCAAGATTTGGCGGCAGCCAACTATGGCTACACCTTC.

In its sample, this clone was seen a few times. The chain combines TRBV19 with TRBJ2-7, with a weak D call TRBD2 (5 bases). CDR1 LNHDA and CDR2 SQIVND come from the germline V gene (reference sequence). CDR3 length equals 16 residues. Trimming stripped 0 bases from V and 2 bases from J, with 14 bases between. For the CDR3, the DNA is TGTGCCAGTAGTATAGATGAGGGAGAATCGACCTACGAGCAGTACGTC. Protein product: CASSIDEGESTYEQYV.

The chain combines TRBV28 with TRBJ1-5; TRBD1 aligns across 7 bases. The CDR3 is 15 amino acids. Germline CDR1 MDHEN, CDR2 SYDVKM. J gave up 4 bases and V 5 bases, and 8 bases lay outside the gene matches. CDR3 bases: TGTGCCAGCAGTCCCTGGGACAGCGGTAATCAGCCCCAGCATTTT. Encoded protein: CASSPWDSGNQPQHF.

Only a few counts were recorded for this clone. The chain joins TRBV15 to TRBJ1-1; TRBD1 is a possible D gene (5 bases). Trimming took 0 bases from V and 9 from J, leaving 14 bases between them. This CDR3 region has 14 residues. Germline V gene sequence: CDR1 LNHNV, CDR2 YYDKDF (reference sequence). DNA for the CDR3: TGTGCCACCAGCAGAGATAGCAGGGAAGGTAAAGCTTTCTTT. As protein: CATSRDSREGKAFF. Full variable domain (rest looked up from reference TRBV15 and TRBJ1-1): DAMVIQNPRYQVTQFGKPVTLSCSQTLNHNVMYWYQQKSSQAPKLLFHYYDKDFNNEADTPDNFQSRRPNTSFCFLDIRSPGLGDTAMYLCATSRDSREGKAFFGQGTRLTVV.

This chain connects TRBV6-1 to TRBJ1-1; 7 bases map to TRBD1. V lost 2 bases to trimming and J lost 0 bases; unmatched junction nucleotides: 9. Germline V gene lookup returns CDR1 MNHNS and CDR2 SASEGT. The CDR3 consists of 17 residues. CDR3 nucleotide sequence: TGTGCCAGCAGTGAATACGGAACAGGGGCCATGAACACTGAAGCTTTCTTT. The encoded protein is CASSEYGTGAMNTEAFF.

The genes are TRBV5-1 and TRBJ2-1; TRBD2 is a possible D gene (6 bases). V lost 4 bases, J lost 0 bases, and 14 bases lay in between. The germline CDR1 and CDR2 sequences are SGHRS and YFSETQ. There are 16 residues in the CDR3. The CDR3 DNA reads as TGCGCCAGCAGCCCTGCTAGCGTTAGCTCCTACAATGAGCAGTTCTTC. Its protein is CASSPASVSSYNEQFF.

This clone has more than one count but fewer than ten. The rearrangement uses TRBV6-5 and TRBJ1-1; unclear D gene. Germline CDR1 is MNHEY and CDR2 is SVGAGI. The CDR3 spans 15 residues. V was shortened by 4 bases and J by 0 bases, with 12 bases between the two germline ends. The CDR3 is CASSSFSAVNTEAFF. CDR3 coding DNA: TGTGCCAGCAGTTCTTTTAGTGCGGTGAACACTGAAGCTTTCTTT.

The chain employs TRBV5-4 and TRBJ2-5; TRBD2 aligns across 9 bases. The germline V gene has CDR1 SGHNT and CDR2 YYREEE (reference sequence). The CDR3 spans 15 residues. The ends lost 0 bases at V and 3 bases at J; junction bases unmatched: 3. The CDR3 bases are TGTGCCAGCAGCTTGGGCCAGCGGGGGGAAGAGACCCAGTACTTC. Translating it yields CASSLGQRGEETQYF.